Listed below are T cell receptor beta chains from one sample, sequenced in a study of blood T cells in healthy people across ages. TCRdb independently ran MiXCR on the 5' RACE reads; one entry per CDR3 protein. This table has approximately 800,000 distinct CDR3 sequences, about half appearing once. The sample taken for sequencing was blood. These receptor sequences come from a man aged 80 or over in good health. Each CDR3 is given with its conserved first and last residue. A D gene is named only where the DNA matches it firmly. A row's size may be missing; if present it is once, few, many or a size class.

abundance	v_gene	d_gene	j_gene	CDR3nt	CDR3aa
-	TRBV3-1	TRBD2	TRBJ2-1	TGTGCCAGCAGCCAATTCGAACTAGCGGGAACCAATGAGCAGTTCTTC	CASSQFELAGTNEQFF
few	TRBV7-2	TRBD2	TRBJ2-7	TGTGCCAGCAGCTTAGTTCTCCGACTAGCGAGCCACGAGCAGTACTTC	CASSLVLRLASHEQYF
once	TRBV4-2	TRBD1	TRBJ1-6	TGTGCCAGCAGCCAGGGACACAGGGGGCAGGATTCACCCCTCCACTTT	CASSQGHRGQDSPLHF
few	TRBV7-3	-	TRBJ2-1	TGTGCCAGCAGCTCAAGGACGGGTAGCTCCTACAATGAGCAGTTCTTC	CASSSRTGSSYNEQFF
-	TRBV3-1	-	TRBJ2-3	TGTGCCAGCAGCGAGTTTAGGGATACGCAGTATTTT	CASSEFRDTQYF
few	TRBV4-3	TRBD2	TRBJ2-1	TGCGCCAGCAGCCAAGAGTTGAGCGGGAGTCACTCCTACAATGAGCAGTTCTTC	CASSQELSGSHSYNEQFF
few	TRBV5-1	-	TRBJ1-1	TGCGCCAGCAGCTTCCAAGCGGACAGCGAAGCTTTCTTT	CASSFQADSEAFF
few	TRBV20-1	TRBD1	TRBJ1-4	TGCAGTGCTAGAGATGGGACAGGGAATGAAAAACTGTTTTTT	CSARDGTGNEKLFF
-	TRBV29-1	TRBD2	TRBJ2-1	TGCAGCGTTAGACTAGCGGGGGGTCATGAGCAGTTCTTC	CSVRLAGGHEQFF
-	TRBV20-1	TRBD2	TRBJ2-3	TGCAGTGAGGGGAGGGGCACAGATACGCAGTATTTT	CSEGRGTDTQYF
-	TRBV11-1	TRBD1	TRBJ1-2	TGTGCCAGCAGCTGGGGACAGGGCGACTATGGCTACACCTTC	CASSWGQGDYGYTF
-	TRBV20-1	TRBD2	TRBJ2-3	TGCAGTGCTAGAGATTCCCCGTGGCTAGCGGATAGCACAGATACGCAGTATTTT	CSARDSPWLADSTDTQYF
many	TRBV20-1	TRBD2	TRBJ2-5	TGCAGTGCAACACTAGCGACGGACTGGAAGACCCAGTACTTC	CSATLATDWKTQYF
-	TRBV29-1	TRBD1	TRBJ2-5	TGCAGCGTAGGCCTGACAGGGACAGAGACCCAGTACTTC	CSVGLTGTETQYF
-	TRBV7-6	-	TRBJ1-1	TGTGCCAGCAGCACGCGAGAAGGCACTGAAGCTTTCTTT	CASSTREGTEAFF
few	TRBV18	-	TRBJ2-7	TGTGCCAGCTCACCTTCCGGAACAACCTACGAGCAGTACTTC	CASSPSGTTYEQYF
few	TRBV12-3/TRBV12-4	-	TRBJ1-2	TGTGCCAGCAGTTTGGCGGGGGGATCCGGCGGCTACACCTTC	CASSLAGGSGGYTF
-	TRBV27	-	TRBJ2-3	TGTGCCAGCAGTTCCTCATTTGGGGATACGCAGTATTTT	CASSSSFGDTQYF
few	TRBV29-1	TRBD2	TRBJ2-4	TGCAGCGTCCGGGAGGTGGAGAACATTCAGTACTTC	CSVREVENIQYF
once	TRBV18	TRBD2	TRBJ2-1	TGTGCCAGCTCCGGGACTAGCGGTTTCAATGAGCAGTTCTTC	CASSGTSGFNEQFF
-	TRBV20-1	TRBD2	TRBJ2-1	TGCAGTGCACCTCCATCCGGGACTAGCTCCCTAGACCCCTACAATGAGCAGTTCTTC	CSAPPSGTSSLDPYNEQFF
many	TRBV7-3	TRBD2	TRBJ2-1	TGTGCCAGCAGCTCCCGCCGACTAGCGGGGACGGAGAATGAGCAGTTCTTC	CASSSRRLAGTENEQFF
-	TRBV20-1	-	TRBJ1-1	TGCAGTGCAATCATAACCATGAACACTGAAGCTTTCTTT	CSAIITMNTEAFF
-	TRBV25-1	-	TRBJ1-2	TGTGCCAGTTTAAGGGACGGATATAACTATGGCTACACCTTC	CASLRDGYNYGYTF
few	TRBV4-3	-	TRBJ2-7	TGCGCCAGCAGCCAAGAGCACTCCTACGAGCAGTACTTC	CASSQEHSYEQYF
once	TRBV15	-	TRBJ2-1	TGTGCCACCAGCAGAGATATTGGGGGGCTCATCAATGATGAGCAGTTCTTC	CATSRDIGGLINDEQFF
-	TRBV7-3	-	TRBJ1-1	TGTGCCAGCAGCTTAATGATGAACACTGAAGCTTTCTTT	CASSLMMNTEAFF
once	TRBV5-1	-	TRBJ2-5	TGCGCCAGCAGCTTGGAATGGGGGGAACGGGAGACCCAGTACTTC	CASSLEWGERETQYF
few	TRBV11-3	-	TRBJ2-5	TGTGCCAGCAGCACGGGGACGGCGGAGACCCAGTACTTC	CASSTGTAETQYF